Below are 25 T cell receptor beta chains sequenced from a single sample in a study of T cells in localized non-small cell lung cancer. Only in-frame clones appear in the TCRdb table, and some are missing; sequencing was by immunoSEQ multiplex PCR. The sample includes roughly 2,800 clones, approximately 25% of them seen just once. Sample: lung tumor tissue, taken before any cancer treatment. The receptors derive from a man aged 40 to 75 with stage I squamous cell lung carcinoma.

The sample holds a few counts of this clone. V and J are TRBV6-8 and TRBJ1-2, with D unresolved. The V end was cut by 5 bases, the J end by 2 bases, with 9 bases between. Germline loops: CDR1 MNHGY, CDR2 SAAAGT. The CDR3 is 13 residues long. The CDR3: CASSASLNYGYTF. CDR3 sequence (DNA): TGTGCCAGCAGTGCGAGTTTGAACTATGGCTACACCTTC.

The rearrangement links TRBV25-1 to TRBJ1-6; D not resolved. The CDR3 length is 14 residues. Trimming cost V 7 bases and J 9 bases, with 16 bases left between them. Germline assignment: CDR1 MGHDK and CDR2 SYGVNS. CDR3 protein: CASKMEGYLSPLHF. The CDR3 nucleotides are TGTGCCAGCAAGATGGAAGGGTATCTTTCACCCCTCCACTTT.

The chain recombines TRBV9 with TRBJ2-1; the D gene could be TRBD1 or TRBD2 (5 bases each). The CDR3 covers 16 residues. V shed 5 bases and J shed 9 bases, with 24 bases lying between them. Germline CDR1 is SGDLS and CDR2 is YYNGEE. The CDR3 protein is CASSDVGVQEGGEQFF. The CDR3 nucleotides are TGTGCCAGCAGTGACGTGGGGGTCCAAGAAGGAGGTGAGCAGTTCTTC.

This clone was counted between two and nine times. The chain combines TRBV15 with TRBJ1-3; D perhaps matches TRBD1 (5 bases). The CDR3 has 15 residues. Trimming cost V 8 bases and J 0 bases, with 14 bases left between them. CDR1 LNHNV and CDR2 YYDKDF come from the germline V gene (reference sequence). This CDR3 is CATRDALNSGNTIYF. The DNA for the CDR3 is TGTGCCACCCGGGACGCGCTCAACTCTGGAAACACCATATATTTT.

This clone was seen a handful of times. The chain recombines TRBV25-1 with TRBJ2-7; maybe TRBD1 (6 bases). Germline values: CDR1 MGHDK, CDR2 SYGVNS. The V end was cut by 4 bases, the J end by 2 bases, with 15 bases between. The CDR3 has 15 residues. The CDR3 DNA follows: TGTGCCAGCAGTGGGGGGCGGCTAAAACCCTACGAGCAGTACTTC. Amino acids: CASSGGRLKPYEQYF.

The rearrangement joins TRBV5-1 to TRBJ1-3; no definite D call. The length of the CDR3 is 14 residues. Germline values: CDR1 SGHRS, CDR2 YFSETQ. Trimming took off 6 bases at V and 0 bases at J, with 10 bases between the two ends. This chain's CDR3 is CASTPGVSGNTIYF. CDR3 in DNA: TGCGCCAGCACCCCAGGAGTCTCTGGAAACACCATATATTTT.

This chain uses TRBV6-8 with TRBJ2-7, with 8 positions matching TRBD2. V was clipped by 0 bases and J by 4 bases; unmatched bases: 5. Germline V CDR1 and CDR2: MNHGY, SAAAGT. This CDR3 is built from 15 residues. The CDR3, as DNA: TGTGCCAGCAGTTACTCGGGCGGGGGGTGGTACGAGCAGTACTTC. Protein: CASSYSGGGWYEQYF.

This clone was counted a few times. The chain combines TRBV28 with TRBJ1-5; D is possibly TRBD1 (5 bases). CDR1 and CDR2 (germline): MDHEN, SYDVKM. The V end lost 6 bases, the J end lost 9 bases, and 18 bases lay between the germline ends. The CDR3 is 14 amino acids. CDR3 in DNA: TGTGCCAGCAGGTATAGGGACGCGTGGCTGCCCCAGCATTTT. It is translated as CASRYRDAWLPQHF. Drawing the rest from reference TRBV28 and TRBJ1-5, the complete variable domain is DVKVTQSSRYLVKRTGEKVFLECVQDMDHENMFWYRQDPGLGLRLIYFSYDVKMKEKGDIPEGYSVSREKKERFSLILESASTNQTSMYLCASRYRDAWLPQHFGDGTRLSIL.

This clone turned up a few times. V gene TRBV7-5 combines with J gene TRBJ2-7; the table calls TRBD2, which could not be checked here. TRBV7-5 is recorded as a pseudogene. This CDR3 has 15 amino acids. CDR3 loop: CASSLGALAGYEQYF. The CDR3 bases are TGTGCCAGCAGCCTCGGGGCCCTTGCGGGGTACGAGCAGTACTTC.

The table lists this clone with a few counts. The V and J genes are TRBV6-8 and TRBJ2-7; 9 bases map to TRBD1. This CDR3 spans 16 amino acids. V shed 6 bases, J shed 6 bases, and the junction held 15 bases outside the gene matches. Per germline, CDR1 MNHGY and CDR2 SAAAGT. The CDR3 DNA reads TGTGCCAGCAGGGGACCTCCGGGACAGGGCATCCTCGAGCAGTACTTC. Translation gives CASRGPPGQGILEQYF.

By sample share, this clone is medium-sized. V gene TRBV11-3 combines with J gene TRBJ1-4, with D possibly TRBD1 on 5 matching bases. V was pared by 5 bases and J by 7 bases, with 20 bases between. Germline lookup yields CDR1 SGHNT and CDR2 YENEEA. The CDR3 totals 16 residues. The CDR3 DNA is TGTGCCAGCAGCCCCCCCGGGGCAGTGATGGGTGAAAAACTGTTTTTT. Translated, it gives CASSPPGAVMGEKLFF.

The rearrangement joins TRBV6-8 to TRBJ2-7, with a tentative D call TRBD2 (6 bases). This CDR3 comprises 13 residues. V was clipped by 4 bases and J by 3 bases, with 10 bases between them. CDR1 and CDR2 from the germline V gene are MNHGY and SAAAGT. The CDR3 protein is CASSSSGVYEQYF. DNA for the CDR3: TGTGCCAGCAGTTCCTCGGGAGTCTACGAGCAGTACTTC.

V usage is TRBV18 and J usage is TRBJ1-2; D is undetermined. CDR3 size: 13 residues. Germline V gives CDR1 KGHSH, CDR2 LQKENI. The germline V and J ends were trimmed by 6 bases and 7 bases, with 15 bases remaining between them. The CDR3 DNA follows: TGTGCCAGCTCCCCAGACGGGCGGCTTGGCTACACCTTC. Amino acid sequence: CASSPDGRLGYTF.

The rearrangement joins TRBV18 to TRBJ1-2, with 9 bases that match TRBD1. The length of the CDR3 is 14 residues. The V gene's germline CDR1 is KGHSH and CDR2 LQKENI. The V gene end was trimmed by 6 bases and the J gene end by 6 bases; junction bases not matched to a gene: 8. CDR3 sequence reads: CASSQRDRGDGYTF. CDR3 sequence (DNA): TGTGCCAGCTCTCAGAGAGACAGGGGGGATGGCTACACCTTC.

This chain uses TRBV19 with TRBJ2-5; no definite D call. CDR1 and CDR2 (germline): LNHDA, SQIVND (reference sequence). The V and J ends lost 5 bases and 1 base respectively, with 8 bases between them. The CDR3 contains 13 residues. The CDR3 coding sequence is TGTGCCAGTAGTCGTAGCAGCCAAGAGACCCAGTACTTC. This codes for CASSRSSQETQYF.

The chain joins TRBV9 to TRBJ1-2; D may be TRBD1 (6 bases). Germline-derived CDR1 and CDR2 are SGDLS and YYNGEE. CDR3 length: 14 residues. V shed 6 bases and J shed 4 bases, with 16 bases lying between them. CDR3 sequence: CASTGGPRSYGYTF. In DNA form, the CDR3 reads TGTGCCAGCACTGGGGGGCCGCGTAGCTATGGCTACACCTTC.

The chain uses TRBV9 and TRBJ1-4; maybe TRBD1 (6 bases). The germline CDR1 and CDR2 sequences are SGDLS and YYNGEE. V lost 2 bases and J lost 13, with 18 bases in between. This CDR3 contains 14 residues. The CDR3 region is CASSVRDTDQGLFF. CDR3 in DNA: TGTGCCAGCAGCGTGAGGGACACAGATCAGGGACTGTTTTTT.

The chain uses TRBV18 and TRBJ1-3, with 8 positions matching TRBD1. Per germline, CDR1 KGHSH and CDR2 LQKENI. The CDR3 covers 15 residues. J gave up 2 bases and V 3 bases, and 3 bases lay outside the gene matches. In DNA form, the CDR3 reads TGTGCCAGCTCACCGCAGGGGGCCGCTGGAAACACCATATATTTT. It is translated as CASSPQGAAGNTIYF. Using reference TRBV18 and TRBJ1-3 for the parts outside the CDR3, the full variable domain is NAGVMQNPRHLVRRRGQEARLRCSPMKGHSHVYWYRQLPEEGLKFMVYLQKENIIDESGMPKERFSAEFPKEGPSILRIQQVVRGDSAAYFCASSPQGAAGNTIYFGEGSWLTVV.

The chain is built from TRBV6-8 and TRBJ2-7; D may be TRBD2 (6 bases). Trimming removed 3 bases at V and 7 bases at J, with 19 bases between. Germline CDR1 MNHGY, CDR2 SAAAGT. The CDR3 length is 15 residues. The CDR3 region is CASSYSHRELDEQYF. The CDR3 coding sequence is TGTGCCAGCAGTTATTCCCACCGGGAGCTTGATGAGCAGTACTTC.

This clone was recorded a few times. The V call is TRBV11-3, the J call TRBJ1-1; the D is unclear. The CDR3 is 14 amino acids. Germline assignment: CDR1 SGHNT and CDR2 YENEEA. Deletions cut 3 bases from V and 0 bases from J, with 8 bases between. In nucleotides, the CDR3 is TGTGCCAGCAGCTTGATACGGCTGAACACTGAAGCTTTCTTT. It yields the protein CASSLIRLNTEAFF.

The V gene is TRBV30, the J gene TRBJ1-3; possibly TRBD1 for D (5 bases). Looked up from germline, CDR1 is GTSNPN and CDR2 is SVGIG (reference sequence). This CDR3 spans 20 amino acids. V lost 3 bases and J 0 bases, leaving 27 bases between the germline ends. CDR3 nucleotides: TGTGCCTGGAGATCCCGGCAGGGCGGGCTCTCTTTCTCCTCTGGAAACACCATATATTTT. Amino acids: CAWRSRQGGLSFSSGNTIYF.

The chain uses TRBV30 and TRBJ2-3; TRBD1 or TRBD2 may be the D gene (6 bases each). V was clipped by 2 bases and J by 4 bases, with 10 bases between them. The CDR3 is 13 amino acids. Germline assignment: CDR1 GTSNPN and CDR2 SVGIG (reference sequence). In nucleotides, the CDR3 is TGTGCCTGGAGTCCTAGGGGGGCAGATACGCAGTATTTT. This codes for CAWSPRGADTQYF.

A few counts support this clone. V usage is TRBV28 and J usage is TRBJ1-2, with a tentative D call TRBD1 (6 bases). V lost 7 bases and J lost 3, with 9 bases in between. Germline CDR1 reads MDHEN; CDR2 reads SYDVKM. This CDR3 has 12 residues. The CDR3 loop is CASKSGDYGYTF. The CDR3, as DNA: TGTGCCAGCAAATCAGGGGACTATGGCTACACCTTC.

The V and J genes are TRBV30 and TRBJ2-7, with 10 bases fitting TRBD1. CDR3 length equals 15 residues. V dropped 3 bases and J dropped 3; count of bases not matched to a gene: 8. Germline CDR1 GTSNPN, CDR2 SVGIG (reference sequence). In DNA form, the CDR3 reads TGTGCCTGGAGCCCGGGACAGGGGTTGATCTACGAGCAGTACTTC. Its protein product is CAWSPGQGLIYEQYF.

The V and J genes are TRBV11-3 and TRBJ1-1, with no clear D. This CDR3 region has 15 residues. Germline V gene data show CDR1 as SGHNT and CDR2 as YENEEA. With 5 bases removed from V and 0 bases from J, the gap between germline ends came to 13 bases. CDR3 coding DNA: TGTGCCAGCAGCCTAGGGATCACAATGAACACTGAAGCTTTCTTT. Its protein product is CASSLGITMNTEAFF. The full variable domain, rest sourced from reference TRBV11-3 and TRBJ1-1, is EAGVVQSPRYKIIEKKQPVAFWCNPISGHNTLYWYLQNLGQGPELLIRYENEEAVDDSQLPKDRFSAERLKGVDSTLKIQPAELGDSAVYLCASSLGITMNTEAFFGQGTRLTVV.